These T cell receptor beta chains were read from a single sample in a study of cytomegalovirus exposure and HLA in healthy donors. The protocol was immunoSEQ multiplex PCR, while the TCRdb copy is restricted to in-frame clones and leaves out a portion. Of 170,000 or so clones in the sample, about 80% were seen once. Material for sequencing was PBMCs. The receptors stem from a woman between 55 and 75 years old in good health and CMV-seropositive. Both conserved end residues are part of each CDR3. The order of the fields is D gene, V gene, clone size, J gene, CDR3 protein, CDR3 DNA. A D gene is named only where the DNA matches it firmly. Clone sizes are given selectively: once, few, many, or a class where the clone is expanded.

TRBD2	TRBV11-1	few	TRBJ2-7	CASSLLSGGLYEQYF	TGTGCCAGCAGCTTATTAAGCGGGGGTTTGTACGAGCAGTACTTC
TRBD2	TRBV28	NA	TRBJ2-3	CASSSPSLAGGPDTQYF	TGTGCCAGCAGTTCCCCTTCCTTAGCGGGGGGCCCAGATACGCAGTATTTT
TRBD1	TRBV27	NA	TRBJ2-2	CASSAGTGHYTGELFF	TGTGCCAGCAGTGCTGGGACAGGGCATTATACCGGGGAGCTGTTTTTT
TRBD2	TRBV20-1	few	TRBJ2-7	CSGGLVHEQYF	TGCAGTGGGGGACTAGTCCACGAGCAGTACTTC
NA	TRBV9	NA	TRBJ1-3	CASSPRPFSGNTIYF	TGTGCCAGCAGCCCGAGGCCTTTCTCTGGAAACACCATATATTTT
NA	TRBV6-5	NA	TRBJ2-7	CASSFQGGSYEQYF	TGTGCCAGCAGCTTCCAAGGGGGCTCCTACGAGCAGTACTTC
NA	TRBV30	NA	TRBJ1-1	CAWKEVLEAFF	TGTGCCTGGAAGGAGGTGCTTGAAGCTTTCTTT
NA	TRBV5-4	NA	TRBJ1-1	CASRQPGEMNTEAFF	TGTGCCAGCAGACAACCGGGAGAGATGAACACTGAAGCTTTCTTT
TRBD1	TRBV18	few	TRBJ1-1	CASSPPDRVVLAEAFF	TGTGCCAGCTCACCACCCGACAGGGTAGTTTTAGCTGAAGCTTTCTTT
TRBD2	TRBV7-2	few	TRBJ2-5	CASSLSSAGGQETQYF	TGTGCCAGCAGCTTAAGTTCAGCGGGGGGTCAAGAGACCCAGTACTTC
NA	TRBV6-1	NA	TRBJ1-5	CASTFRGSNQPQHF	TGTGCCAGCACATTTAGGGGTAGCAATCAGCCCCAGCATTTT
NA	TRBV30	NA	TRBJ2-7	CAWSPGLGEQYF	TGTGCCTGGAGCCCGGGTCTGGGCGAGCAGTACTTC
TRBD2	TRBV11-1	NA	TRBJ2-7	CASSRTSGGAYSYEQYF	TGTGCCAGCAGCCGGACTAGCGGGGGGGCCTACTCCTACGAGCAGTACTTC
TRBD2	TRBV14	few	TRBJ2-3	CASSQGLAVLSDTQYF	TGTGCCAGCAGCCAGGGACTAGCGGTCCTCTCAGATACGCAGTATTTT
NA	TRBV5-1	NA	TRBJ1-2	CASSLSSGVTSGYTF	TGCGCCAGCAGCTTGAGTTCCGGGGTTACCAGTGGCTACACCTTC
NA	TRBV27	NA	TRBJ2-3	CASSLFRGTSTDTQYF	TGTGCCAGCAGTTTATTCCGCGGGACCAGCACAGATACGCAGTATTTT
NA	TRBV27	NA	TRBJ1-1	CASSPLVNTEAFF	TGTGCCAGCAGTCCCTTAGTGAACACTGAAGCTTTCTTT
TRBD2	TRBV19	NA	TRBJ2-2	CASTLAGGVGELFF	TGTGCCAGTACTCTAGCGGGAGGCGTCGGGGAGCTGTTTTTT
NA	TRBV6-5	NA	TRBJ2-5	CASTRGRGGGETQYF	TGTGCCAGCACCAGGGGGCGCGGGGGGGGAGAGACCCAGTACTTC
NA	TRBV6-5	NA	TRBJ1-5	CASSPDRGSNQPQHF	TGTGCCAGCAGTCCGGATCGGGGAAGCAATCAGCCCCAGCATTTT
TRBD1	TRBV19	NA	TRBJ2-1	CASSNPGQGYNEQFF	TGTGCCAGTAGTAACCCGGGACAGGGCTACAATGAGCAGTTCTTC
NA	TRBV28	NA	TRBJ1-5	CASSLSSARVVVHF	TGTGCCAGCAGTTTATCCTCGGCCAGGGTGGTTGTGCATTTT
TRBD1	TRBV5-1	NA	TRBJ2-7	CASSLMGQGYEQYF	TGCGCCAGCAGCTTGATGGGACAGGGCTACGAGCAGTACTTC
NA	TRBV7-2	NA	TRBJ2-5	CASSLVDYQETQYF	TGTGCCAGCAGCTTGGTGGACTACCAAGAGACCCAGTACTTC
NA	TRBV6-1	NA	TRBJ1-2	CASSESGRSAHGYTF	TGTGCCAGCAGTGAATCTGGGCGTTCGGCCCATGGCTACACCTTC
TRBD1	TRBV19	NA	TRBJ2-2	CASITRTGNPGELFF	TGTGCCAGTATTACTAGGACAGGGAATCCCGGGGAGCTGTTTTTT